Listed below are T cell receptor beta chains from one sample, sequenced in a study of beta chain features in type 1 diabetes. Here immunoSEQ multiplex PCR was the method, and the copy in TCRdb shows in-frame clones only, minus some. In the table there are a few hundred thousand clones, roughly 14% of which are singletons. Sequenced sample: naive CD4+ T cells from blood. The source is a young man in good health. CDR3s include the opening cysteine and the closing phenylalanine or tryptophan. The D gene is left open where the match is weak. Rows may omit the clone size; those that give it use once, few, many or a size class.

cdr3_aa: CASSILAVGDIQYF; cdr3_nt: TGTGCCAGTAGTATATTGGCAGTCGGGGACATTCAGTACTTC; d_call: .; clone_size: .; v_call: TRBV19; j_call: TRBJ2-4
cdr3_aa: CASSLVTQETQYF; cdr3_nt: TGTGCCAGCAGCCTCGTCACCCAAGAGACCCAGTACTTC; d_call: .; clone_size: .; v_call: TRBV7-2; j_call: TRBJ2-5
cdr3_aa: CASSLTGADTQYF; cdr3_nt: TGTGCCAGCAGCTTAACTGGGGCAGATACGCAGTATTTT; d_call: .; clone_size: .; v_call: TRBV7-6; j_call: TRBJ2-3
cdr3_aa: CAWRRQKDTEAFF; cdr3_nt: TGTGCCTGGAGAAGACAGAAGGACACTGAAGCTTTCTTT; d_call: .; clone_size: .; v_call: TRBV30; j_call: TRBJ1-1
cdr3_aa: CAISSTVGGDGNQPQHF; cdr3_nt: TGTGCCATCAGTTCGACAGTGGGTGGTGATGGCAATCAGCCCCAGCATTTT; d_call: .; clone_size: few; v_call: TRBV10-3; j_call: TRBJ1-5
cdr3_aa: CASSVGGTDKETQYF; cdr3_nt: TGTGCCAGCAGCGTAGGGGGGACGGATAAAGAGACCCAGTACTTC; d_call: .; clone_size: .; v_call: TRBV9; j_call: TRBJ2-5
cdr3_aa: CASSQVPAGDTQYF; cdr3_nt: TGTGCCAGCAGCCAAGTCCCAGCGGGAGATACGCAGTATTTT; d_call: .; clone_size: few; v_call: TRBV4-2; j_call: TRBJ2-3
cdr3_aa: CASSQDPRGKNTGELFF; cdr3_nt: TGCGCCAGCAGCCAAGATCCCCGGGGGAAGAACACCGGGGAGCTGTTTTTT; d_call: .; clone_size: once; v_call: TRBV4-3; j_call: TRBJ2-2
cdr3_aa: CAWSSRTSRSTDTQYF; cdr3_nt: TGTGCCTGGAGTTCCAGAACTAGCCGTAGCACAGATACGCAGTATTTT; d_call: .; clone_size: few; v_call: TRBV30; j_call: TRBJ2-3
cdr3_aa: CASSVSVGTGSSEQFF; cdr3_nt: TGTGCCAGCAGCGTTAGCGTGGGGACAGGGTCTAGTGAGCAGTTCTTC; d_call: TRBD1; clone_size: .; v_call: TRBV9; j_call: TRBJ2-1
cdr3_aa: CANPRDRDSPLHF; cdr3_nt: TGTGCCAATCCCCGGGACAGAGATTCACCCCTCCACTTT; d_call: TRBD1; clone_size: .; v_call: TRBV2; j_call: TRBJ1-6
cdr3_aa: CASSNSRFEQFF; cdr3_nt: TGTGCCAGCAGCAACTCGAGGTTTGAGCAGTTCTTC; d_call: .; clone_size: few; v_call: TRBV6-5; j_call: TRBJ2-1
cdr3_aa: CASSRRGQITDTQYF; cdr3_nt: TGTGCCAGCAGCCGCCGGGGTCAGATCACAGATACGCAGTATTTT; d_call: .; clone_size: .; v_call: TRBV5-6; j_call: TRBJ2-3
cdr3_aa: CASSQPGSSETQYF; cdr3_nt: TGCGCCAGCAGCCAACCAGGCAGTTCGGAGACCCAGTACTTC; d_call: .; clone_size: few; v_call: TRBV4-1; j_call: TRBJ2-5
cdr3_aa: CASSPSVNEQFF; cdr3_nt: TGTGCCAGCAGTCCGAGCGTGAATGAGCAGTTCTTC; d_call: .; clone_size: .; v_call: TRBV2; j_call: TRBJ2-1
cdr3_aa: CASSALGTDNSPLHF; cdr3_nt: TGTGCCAGCAGCGCCCTTGGGACGGACAATTCACCCCTCCACTTT; d_call: .; clone_size: .; v_call: TRBV9; j_call: TRBJ1-6
cdr3_aa: CARTGPNEKLFF; cdr3_nt: TGTGCCCGGACAGGCCCTAATGAAAAACTGTTTTTT; d_call: TRBD1; clone_size: .; v_call: TRBV30; j_call: TRBJ1-4
cdr3_aa: CASSRRTSGGFVSYEQYF; cdr3_nt: TGTGCCAGCAGCCGTCGGACTAGCGGGGGGTTTGTAAGCTACGAGCAGTACTTC; d_call: TRBD2; clone_size: few; v_call: TRBV7-8; j_call: TRBJ2-7
cdr3_aa: CASSLVAQSSYEQYF; cdr3_nt: TGTGCCAGCAGCTTAGTTGCCCAAAGCTCCTACGAGCAGTACTTC; d_call: .; clone_size: .; v_call: TRBV7-2; j_call: TRBJ2-7
cdr3_aa: CASRGKQGGGSNYGYTF; cdr3_nt: TGTGCCAGCAGGGGTAAACAGGGAGGGGGCTCTAACTATGGCTACACCTTC; d_call: TRBD1; clone_size: once; v_call: TRBV27; j_call: TRBJ1-2
cdr3_aa: CASSVATRRGYQETQYF; cdr3_nt: TGTGCCAGCAGCGTAGCTACTAGGCGGGGTTACCAAGAGACCCAGTACTTC; d_call: .; clone_size: few; v_call: TRBV9; j_call: TRBJ2-5
cdr3_aa: CSVGLASGGFNEQFF; cdr3_nt: TGCAGCGTGGGGCTAGCGTCGGGGGGCTTTAATGAGCAGTTCTTC; d_call: .; clone_size: few; v_call: TRBV29-1; j_call: TRBJ2-1
cdr3_aa: CASRSGRGGRYQETQYF; cdr3_nt: TGTGCCAGCAGATCGGGCAGAGGGGGGCGGTACCAAGAGACCCAGTACTTC; d_call: .; clone_size: few; v_call: TRBV7-2; j_call: TRBJ2-5
cdr3_aa: CASSPGSNQPQHF; cdr3_nt: TGTGCCAGCTCACCTGGGAGCAATCAGCCCCAGCATTTT; d_call: .; clone_size: .; v_call: TRBV18; j_call: TRBJ1-5
cdr3_aa: CASSPTGWASGDNEQFF; cdr3_nt: TGTGCCAGCAGCCCCACCGGTTGGGCTAGCGGGGACAATGAGCAGTTCTTC; d_call: TRBD2; clone_size: .; v_call: TRBV11-3; j_call: TRBJ2-1
cdr3_aa: CSARTGPNQPQHF; cdr3_nt: TGCAGCGCCCGGACAGGTCCCAATCAGCCCCAGCATTTT; d_call: TRBD1; clone_size: .; v_call: TRBV29-1; j_call: TRBJ1-5
cdr3_aa: CAWRVSFSGYNEQFF; cdr3_nt: TGTGCCTGGAGAGTAAGCTTTAGCGGATACAATGAGCAGTTCTTC; d_call: .; clone_size: few; v_call: TRBV30; j_call: TRBJ2-1
cdr3_aa: CASSPVSRGVGVDTEAFF; cdr3_nt: TGTGCCAGCTCACCAGTGTCAAGGGGTGTTGGGGTGGACACTGAAGCTTTCTTT; d_call: .; clone_size: .; v_call: TRBV18; j_call: TRBJ1-1
cdr3_aa: CASSLLAGVAGELFF; cdr3_nt: TGCGCCAGCAGCCTACTAGCGGGAGTGGCCGGGGAGCTGTTTTTT; d_call: TRBD2; clone_size: .; v_call: TRBV4-3; j_call: TRBJ2-2
cdr3_aa: CASSPLDQPQHF; cdr3_nt: TGTGCCAGCAGTCCTCTCGATCAGCCCCAGCATTTT; d_call: .; clone_size: .; v_call: TRBV7-2; j_call: TRBJ1-5
cdr3_aa: CAWRDWTGNYGYTF; cdr3_nt: TGTGCCTGGAGGGACTGGACAGGCAACTATGGCTACACCTTC; d_call: TRBD1; clone_size: .; v_call: TRBV30; j_call: TRBJ1-2
cdr3_aa: CASSQEGGRRETQYF; cdr3_nt: TGTGCCAGCAGCCAAGAAGGGGGGAGGCGGGAGACCCAGTACTTC; d_call: .; clone_size: .; v_call: TRBV14; j_call: TRBJ2-5
cdr3_aa: CAWSVILSGNTIYF; cdr3_nt: TGTGCCTGGAGTGTAATCCTCTCTGGAAACACCATATATTTT; d_call: .; clone_size: .; v_call: TRBV30; j_call: TRBJ1-3
cdr3_aa: CSAIISTEAFF; cdr3_nt: TGCAGTGCGATTATAAGCACTGAAGCTTTCTTT; d_call: .; clone_size: .; v_call: TRBV20-1; j_call: TRBJ1-1
cdr3_aa: CASSPPGQQYNEQFF; cdr3_nt: TGTGCCAGCAGTCCTCCGGGACAGCAATACAATGAGCAGTTCTTC; d_call: TRBD1; clone_size: .; v_call: TRBV6-6; j_call: TRBJ2-1
cdr3_aa: CAWSVRGLRTIMNTEAFF; cdr3_nt: TGTGCCTGGAGTGTACGGGGACTCAGGACCATTATGAACACTGAAGCTTTCTTT; d_call: .; clone_size: .; v_call: TRBV30; j_call: TRBJ1-1
cdr3_aa: CASSLGSFEAFF; cdr3_nt: TGTGCCAGCAGCTTAGGGTCCTTTGAAGCTTTCTTT; d_call: .; clone_size: .; v_call: TRBV7-8; j_call: TRBJ1-1
cdr3_aa: CAISVRGLEADTEAFF; cdr3_nt: TGTGCCATCAGTGTGAGAGGTTTGGAGGCCGACACTGAAGCTTTCTTT; d_call: .; clone_size: few; v_call: TRBV10-3; j_call: TRBJ1-1
cdr3_aa: CASSLRRQSSYEQYF; cdr3_nt: TGTGCCAGCAGTTTGAGGAGACAGAGCTCCTACGAGCAGTACTTC; d_call: .; clone_size: .; v_call: TRBV27; j_call: TRBJ2-7
cdr3_aa: CAWSVHQQHSGNTIYF; cdr3_nt: TGTGCCTGGAGTGTACATCAGCAACACTCTGGAAACACCATATATTTT; d_call: .; clone_size: few; v_call: TRBV30; j_call: TRBJ1-3
cdr3_aa: CASRVDYRATDTQYF; cdr3_nt: TGTGCCAGCAGGGTGGACTATCGGGCCACAGATACGCAGTATTTT; d_call: .; clone_size: few; v_call: TRBV28; j_call: TRBJ2-3
cdr3_aa: CASRGTSGGLRQETQYF; cdr3_nt: TGTGCCAGCCGAGGGACTAGCGGGGGCCTACGACAAGAGACCCAGTACTTC; d_call: TRBD2; clone_size: .; v_call: TRBV27; j_call: TRBJ2-5
cdr3_aa: CASSLSRGDTQYF; cdr3_nt: TGTGCCAGCAGTTTGTCGAGGGGTGATACGCAGTATTTT; d_call: .; clone_size: few; v_call: TRBV27; j_call: TRBJ2-3
cdr3_aa: CASSQDPPGGTDTQYF; cdr3_nt: TGCGCCAGCAGCCAGGACCCGCCGGGGGGCACAGATACGCAGTATTTT; d_call: .; clone_size: .; v_call: TRBV4-3; j_call: TRBJ2-3
cdr3_aa: CSVEVRSTDTQYF; cdr3_nt: TGCAGCGTTGAAGTCAGAAGCACAGATACGCAGTATTTT; d_call: .; clone_size: few; v_call: TRBV29-1; j_call: TRBJ2-3
cdr3_aa: CASSQEWTGSETQYF; cdr3_nt: TGCGCCAGCAGCCAAGAGTGGACAGGGTCTGAGACCCAGTACTTC; d_call: TRBD1; clone_size: .; v_call: TRBV4-3; j_call: TRBJ2-5
cdr3_aa: CASSGDGKQPQHF; cdr3_nt: TGTGCCAGCAGCGGGGACGGGAAGCAGCCCCAGCATTTT; d_call: .; clone_size: few; v_call: TRBV9; j_call: TRBJ1-5
cdr3_aa: CASSLFAGGTSTDTQYF; cdr3_nt: TGTGCCAGCAGCTTATTCGCGGGGGGGACTAGCACAGATACGCAGTATTTT; d_call: TRBD2; clone_size: .; v_call: TRBV7-8; j_call: TRBJ2-3
cdr3_aa: CASSHSSSTGGYEQYF; cdr3_nt: TGCGCCAGCAGCCATTCCTCCTCGACAGGAGGTTACGAGCAGTACTTC; d_call: .; clone_size: few; v_call: TRBV4-1; j_call: TRBJ2-7
cdr3_aa: CASSLGLGGETQYF; cdr3_nt: TGTGCCAGCAGCTTAGGTTTGGGAGGGGAGACCCAGTACTTC; d_call: TRBD2; clone_size: few; v_call: TRBV7-6; j_call: TRBJ2-5
cdr3_aa: CASSRDTTYGYTF; cdr3_nt: TGTGCCAGCAGCCGGGACACCACCTATGGCTACACCTTC; d_call: .; clone_size: .; v_call: TRBV7-2; j_call: TRBJ1-2
cdr3_aa: CASSELAGGRKETQYF; cdr3_nt: TGTGCCAGCAGCGAGCTAGCGGGGGGACGAAAAGAGACCCAGTACTTC; d_call: TRBD2; clone_size: .; v_call: TRBV9; j_call: TRBJ2-5
cdr3_aa: CASSGQWGALAKNIQYF; cdr3_nt: TGTGCCAGTAGTGGTCAGTGGGGGGCACTAGCCAAAAACATTCAGTACTTC; d_call: .; clone_size: few; v_call: TRBV19; j_call: TRBJ2-4
cdr3_aa: CARISLNRDRRETQYF; cdr3_nt: TGTGCCAGAATTAGCCTAAACAGGGATCGTCGGGAGACCCAGTACTTC; d_call: .; clone_size: .; v_call: TRBV7-9; j_call: TRBJ2-5
cdr3_aa: CASSMRTDYGYTF; cdr3_nt: TGTGCCAGTAGTATGAGGACGGACTATGGCTACACCTTC; d_call: .; clone_size: .; v_call: TRBV19; j_call: TRBJ1-2
cdr3_aa: CASSYPYRDRGSPLHF; cdr3_nt: TGTGCCAGCAGTTACCCCTACCGGGACAGGGGCTCACCCCTCCACTTT; d_call: TRBD1; clone_size: .; v_call: TRBV6-6; j_call: TRBJ1-6
cdr3_aa: CASSPTLNTEAFF; cdr3_nt: TGTGCCAGCTCCCCTACACTGAACACTGAAGCTTTCTTT; d_call: .; clone_size: once; v_call: TRBV18; j_call: TRBJ1-1
cdr3_aa: CASSIDKFTDTQYF; cdr3_nt: TGTGCCAGCAGCATCGACAAATTCACAGATACGCAGTATTTT; d_call: .; clone_size: few; v_call: TRBV5-4; j_call: TRBJ2-3
cdr3_aa: CAGSLGAGANVLTF; cdr3_nt: TGTGCCGGGAGTCTTGGCGCTGGGGCCAACGTCCTGACTTTC; d_call: .; clone_size: few; v_call: TRBV30; j_call: TRBJ2-6
cdr3_aa: CASGLVLGGYTF; cdr3_nt: TGTGCTAGTGGTTTGGTACTGGGTGGCTACACCTTC; d_call: .; clone_size: few; v_call: TRBV12-5; j_call: TRBJ1-2